These 30 T cell receptor beta chains share one sample of origin, sequenced in a study of blood T cell repertoires in COVID-19. Clones were read by immunoSEQ multiplex PCR, and TCRdb kept only the in-frame ones, dropping some. Of around 450,000 clones in the sample, roughly 87% are singletons; the top ten hold 0.6%. The sequencing input was PBMCs or T cells enriched from blood (not recorded which). The receptors derive from a man younger than 35 who had recovered from COVID-19.

The chain joins TRBV2 to TRBJ1-4, with no clear D. CDR3 length: 14 residues. Trimming cost V 4 bases and J 0 bases, with 6 bases left between them. The germline gives CDR1 SNHLY, CDR2 FYNNEI. As DNA, the CDR3 is TGTGCCAGCAGTGCGGGGACAACTAATGAAAAACTGTTTTTT. It translates to CASSAGTTNEKLFF. Full variable domain (rest looked up from reference TRBV2 and TRBJ1-4): EPEVTQTPSHQVTQMGQEVILRCVPISNHLYFYWYRQILGQKVEFLVSFYNNEISEKSEIFDDQFSVERPDGSNFTLKIRSTKLEDSAMYFCASSAGTTNEKLFFGSGTQLSVL.

The rearrangement joins TRBV28 to TRBJ2-7; perhaps TRBD2 as D (6 bases). This CDR3 has 15 amino acids. Germline loops: CDR1 MDHEN, CDR2 SYDVKM. Trimming took off 3 bases at V and 1 base at J, with 13 bases between the two ends. The CDR3 loop reads CASSFSVGSSYEQYF. For the CDR3, the DNA is TGTGCCAGCAGTTTCAGTGTCGGGAGTTCCTACGAGCAGTACTTC.

In its sample, this clone was seen a few times. The chain recombines TRBV29-1 with TRBJ1-1; a possible D gene is TRBD1 (5 bases). Germline V lookup: CDR1 SQVTM, CDR2 ANQGSEA. Trimming removed 0 bases at V and 7 bases at J, with 9 bases between. The CDR3 extends over 12 amino acids. Written as DNA, the CDR3 is TGCAGCGTTGAAGATCCGGGGGATGAAGCTTTCTTT. It translates to CSVEDPGDEAFF.

The chain couples TRBV18 to TRBJ1-5, with TRBD1 as a possible D gene (5 bases). This CDR3 is built from 14 residues. The V end lost 6 bases, the J end lost 4 bases, and 13 bases lay between the germline ends. From germline, CDR1 is KGHSH and CDR2 LQKENI. Here the CDR3 reads CASSRGQDNQPQHF. CDR3 nucleotides: TGTGCCAGCTCCCGTGGACAAGATAATCAGCCCCAGCATTTT.

This chain links TRBV5-1 with TRBJ2-3, with TRBD2 identical over 8 bases. CDR3 length: 14 residues. V lost 7 bases to trimming and J lost 5 bases; unmatched junction nucleotides: 9. CDR1 and CDR2 from the germline V gene are SGHRS and YFSETQ. This chain's CDR3 is CASSASGGGDTQYF. CDR3 in DNA: TGCGCCAGCTCCGCAAGCGGGGGCGGAGATACGCAGTATTTT.

The V call is TRBV5-1, the J call TRBJ2-3; possible D gene TRBD2, 5 bases. The germline CDR1 and CDR2 sequences are SGHRS and YFSETQ. V dropped 10 bases and J dropped 1 base, with 16 bases sitting between them. CDR3 length: 14 amino acids. The CDR3 is CASKVAFGTDTQYF. The CDR3 DNA follows: TGCGCCTCGAAGGTAGCGTTTGGCACAGATACGCAGTATTTT.

The V call is TRBV27, the J call TRBJ2-4, with a weak D call TRBD2 (5 bases). The CDR3 sequence is 14 residues long. V was trimmed by 6 bases and J by 1 base, leaving 10 bases between them. Germline V gene data show CDR1 as MNHEY and CDR2 as SMNVEV (reference sequence). The CDR3: CASSSAGAKNIQYF. The CDR3 DNA reads as TGTGCCAGCAGCTCGGCGGGCGCCAAAAACATTCAGTACTTC.

This chain connects TRBV3-1 (or the pseudogene TRBV3-2) to TRBJ1-1; D unresolved. V was shortened by 2 bases and J by 0 bases, with 7 bases between the two germline ends. This CDR3 has 14 residues. Germline CDR1 LGHDT, CDR2 YNNKEL (reference sequence). CDR3 DNA sequence: TGTGCCAGCAGCCAATATGGGCTGAACACTGAAGCTTTCTTT. Amino acid sequence: CASSQYGLNTEAFF.

The chain recombines TRBV14 with TRBJ1-2; 7 bases line up with TRBD1. In germline, CDR1 is SGHDN, CDR2 FVKESK. The CDR3 runs to 13 residues. The V and J ends lost 4 bases and 8 bases, in that order; junction bases with no gene match: 7. This CDR3 is CASSLQRGRGYTF. The CDR3 DNA follows: TGTGCCAGCAGCCTCCAAAGGGGGCGAGGCTACACCTTC.

The chain joins TRBV14 to TRBJ2-7, with D perhaps TRBD2 (8 bases). V was cut by 8 bases and J by 5 bases, with 16 bases left in between. Germline assignment: CDR1 SGHDN and CDR2 FVKESK. The CDR3 runs to 13 residues. For the CDR3, the DNA is TGTGCCAGCGATCCGGGAGGGGGCCACGAGCAGTACTTC. It encodes CASDPGGGHEQYF.

The chain has TRBV28 and TRBJ2-1; 7 nucleotides agree with TRBD2. V was clipped by 8 bases and J by 9 bases; unmatched bases: 7. The CDR3 consists of 12 residues. The germline V gene encodes CDR1 MDHEN and CDR2 SYDVKM. CDR3 protein: CASLEREAEQFF. In DNA form, the CDR3 reads TGTGCCAGCCTCGAGCGGGAAGCTGAGCAGTTCTTC.

The chain combines TRBV15 with TRBJ2-5, with D perhaps TRBD2 (6 bases). CDR1 is LNHNV, CDR2 YYDKDF, per germline (reference sequence). The CDR3 sequence is 14 residues long. V was shortened by 0 bases and J by 5 bases, with 10 bases between the two germline ends. CDR3 DNA: TGTGCCACCAGCAGAGAGGGAGGTCTTGAGACCCAGTACTTC. Translation gives CATSREGGLETQYF.

This chain links TRBV30 with TRBJ1-1, with 7 bases that match TRBD1. Germline V gene sequence: CDR1 GTSNPN, CDR2 SVGIG (reference sequence). V lost 3 bases, J lost 0 bases, and 7 bases stayed unmatched. The CDR3 extends over 15 amino acids. CDR3 amino acids: CAWSWDSPMNTEAFF. The CDR3 DNA reads as TGTGCCTGGAGCTGGGACAGCCCAATGAACACTGAAGCTTTCTTT. Drawing the rest from reference TRBV30 and TRBJ1-1, the complete variable domain is SQTIHQWPATLVQPVGSPLSLECTVEGTSNPNLYWYRQAAGRGLQLLFYSVGIGQISSEVPQNLSASRPQDRQFILSSKKLLLSDSGFYLCAWSWDSPMNTEAFFGQGTRLTVV.

This sequence joins TRBV19 and TRBJ2-1; D is uncertain. The CDR3 has 13 amino acids. The germline V gene encodes CDR1 LNHDA and CDR2 SQIVND (reference sequence). V lost 3 bases and J 2 bases, leaving 5 bases between the germline ends. The CDR3 nucleotides are TGTGCCAGTAGTATTGGCCCCTACAATGAGCAGTTCTTC. Its translation: CASSIGPYNEQFF.

The chain joins TRBV11-1 to TRBJ2-2, with D perhaps matching TRBD2 (6 bases). V lost 2 bases to trimming and J lost 6 bases, with 13 bases between them. In germline, CDR1 is SGHAT, CDR2 FQDESV (reference sequence). CDR3 size: 15 residues. In DNA form, the CDR3 reads TGTGCCAGCAGCTTAAGCCCTAGGGACTCCGGGGAGCTGTTTTTT. Protein: CASSLSPRDSGELFF.

This clone was detected only once. V gene TRBV19 combines with J gene TRBJ1-5; 11 nucleotides align to TRBD1. Looked up from germline, CDR1 is LNHDA and CDR2 is SQIVND (reference sequence). The CDR3 extends over 15 amino acids. With 4 bases clipped from V and 3 bases from J, the junction kept 2 bases outside the gene matches. CDR3 sequence: CASSRTGGNNQPQHF. DNA of the CDR3: TGTGCCAGTAGTAGGACAGGGGGCAACAATCAGCCCCAGCATTTT.

The chain carries TRBV5-1 and TRBJ1-3; D unresolved. Germline CDR1 SGHRS, CDR2 YFSETQ. V lost 4 bases and J 4 bases, leaving 15 bases between the germline ends. The CDR3 runs 15 residues. The CDR3 nucleotides are TGCGCCAGCAGCAGCTACTACGGTGCCGGAAACACCATATATTTT. The encoded protein is CASSSYYGAGNTIYF.

The chain couples TRBV19 to TRBJ1-2; D uncertain. CDR1 and CDR2 (germline): LNHDA, SQIVND (reference sequence). The CDR3 contains 14 residues. With 2 bases removed from V and 4 bases from J, the gap between germline ends came to 11 bases. The CDR3 sequence is CASSIIGSTYGYTF. In nucleotides, the CDR3 is TGTGCCAGTAGTATAATCGGGTCCACCTATGGCTACACCTTC.

The genes are TRBV27 and TRBJ2-7; 10 bases agree with TRBD1. Germline assignment: CDR1 MNHEY and CDR2 SMNVEV (reference sequence). The junction had 3 bases not matched to a gene; V was cut back by 2 bases and J by 5 bases. CDR3 length: 14 amino acids. CDR3 residues: CASSLDRGQHEQYF. CDR3 in DNA: TGTGCCAGCAGTTTAGACAGGGGGCAACACGAGCAGTACTTC.

The rearrangement joins TRBV14 to TRBJ2-2; possibly TRBD1 for D (5 bases). Germline CDR1 SGHDN, CDR2 FVKESK. V lost 1 base, J lost 5 bases, and 20 bases lay in between. CDR3 length equals 18 residues. CDR3 in amino acids: CASSQVPESAKGTGELFF. The CDR3 DNA follows: TGTGCCAGCAGCCAAGTTCCCGAAAGCGCTAAGGGGACCGGGGAGCTGTTTTTT.

The V call is TRBV28, the J call TRBJ1-2; D unresolved. The CDR3 is 13 amino acids. Germline V gene lookup returns CDR1 MDHEN and CDR2 SYDVKM. Trimming shortened V by 4 bases and J by 7 bases, and 13 bases separated the two germline ends. The CDR3 DNA sequence: TGTGCCAGCAGTTCCCCCCCCGGACTTGGCTACACCTTC. It is translated as CASSSPPGLGYTF.

The chain employs TRBV30 and TRBJ1-2; no firm D call. The CDR3 covers 11 residues. Looked up from germline, CDR1 is GTSNPN and CDR2 is SVGIG (reference sequence). V lost 1 base, J lost 7 bases, and 7 bases lay in between. Written as DNA, the CDR3 is TGTGCCTGGAGTGGGGCAGTTGGCTACACCTTC. The encoded protein is CAWSGAVGYTF.

The chain has TRBV4-2 and TRBJ2-1, with TRBD2 matching over 9 bases. CDR1 is LGHNA and CDR2 is YNFKEQ in the germline V gene. The CDR3 is 18 residues long. The V gene end was trimmed by 0 bases and the J gene end by 4 bases; junction bases not matched to a gene: 10. The CDR3 DNA is TGTGCCAGCAGCCAAGATTGGACGGCGACTAGCGGTTACAATGAGCAGTTCTTC. Translating gives CASSQDWTATSGYNEQFF.

This chain connects TRBV9 to TRBJ1-1; maybe TRBD1 (5 bases). The CDR3 has 14 residues. CDR1 is SGDLS, CDR2 YYNGEE, per germline. V lost 2 bases and J 2 bases, leaving 10 bases between the germline ends. As DNA, the CDR3 is TGTGCCAGCAGCGTCAGGGATCTAAACACTGAAGCTTTCTTT. This translates into CASSVRDLNTEAFF. Filled out from reference TRBV9 and TRBJ1-1, the complete variable domain reads DSGVTQTPKHLITATGQRVTLRCSPRSGDLSVYWYQQSLDQGLQFLIQYYNGEERAKGNILERFSAQQFPDLHSELNLSSLELGDSALYFCASSVRDLNTEAFFGQGTRLTVV.

The V call is TRBV4-2, the J call TRBJ2-2; D is uncertain. The V end lost 10 bases, the J end lost 0 bases, and 18 bases lay between the germline ends. CDR1 LGHNA and CDR2 YNFKEQ come from the germline V gene. This CDR3 is 16 amino acids long. This CDR3 reads CATTLTFSTNTGELFF. Written as DNA, the CDR3 is TGTGCCACGACCCTGACATTCAGCACGAACACCGGGGAGCTGTTTTTT.

The J gene is TRBJ1-1, the V gene TRBV19; perhaps TRBD1 as D (6 bases). CDR3 length equals 14 residues. Germline-derived CDR1 and CDR2 are LNHDA and SQIVND (reference sequence). V was cut by 6 bases and J by 2 bases, with 13 bases left in between. The CDR3 DNA reads as TGTGCCAGTAGGGAACAGGGAGCCAACACTGAAGCTTTCTTT. This gives the protein CASREQGANTEAFF.

The rearrangement joins TRBV10-2 to TRBJ1-2; D gene unclear. V dropped 7 bases and J dropped 7 bases, with 16 bases sitting between them. CDR1 is WSHSY, CDR2 SAAADI, per germline. The CDR3 consists of 13 residues. CDR3 coding DNA: TGCGCCAGCACCCTCCGGGGAGACGGTGGCTACACCTTC. The encoded protein is CASTLRGDGGYTF.

The chain links TRBV13 to TRBJ1-5; a weak D match, TRBD1 (6 bases). Per germline, CDR1 PRHDT and CDR2 FYEKMQ (reference sequence). The CDR3 is 14 amino acids. Deletions cut 6 bases from V and 5 bases from J, with 14 bases between. In nucleotides, the CDR3 is TGTGCCAGCAGTCCTCGGGGGGCGGATCAGCCCCAGCATTTT. It yields the protein CASSPRGADQPQHF.

This sequence joins TRBV24-1 and TRBJ1-5; D is perhaps TRBD1 (6 bases). Germline assignment: CDR1 KGHDR and CDR2 SFDVKD. With 2 bases removed from V and 0 bases from J, the gap between germline ends came to 10 bases. This CDR3 contains 16 residues. The CDR3 loop is CATSDSGQHSNQPQHF. In nucleotides, the CDR3 is TGTGCCACCAGTGATTCTGGACAGCATAGCAATCAGCCCCAGCATTTT.

V usage is TRBV27 and J usage is TRBJ1-5, with D possibly matching TRBD1 (6 bases). V dropped 5 bases and J dropped 0 bases, with 17 bases sitting between them. This CDR3 is built from 17 residues. Germline V gene sequence: CDR1 MNHEY, CDR2 SMNVEV (reference sequence). The CDR3 DNA follows: TGTGCCAGCAGTACCCTACAGGGAACTTATAGCAATCAGCCCCAGCATTTT. Residues: CASSTLQGTYSNQPQHF.